This TCR beta chain emerged from a study of T-cell reconstitution after alpha-beta-depleted transplantation in children. A library of TCRbeta sequences, prepared with unique molecular identifiers, was generated. One entry per CDR3 protein results from TCRdb running MiXCR on the PCR reads. The sample includes approximately 520,000 distinct CDR3 sequences, 30% to 35% of them seen just once. Germline CDR1 reads ENHRY; CDR2 reads SYGVKD. Trimming removed 2 bases at V and 5 bases at J, with 9 bases between. The CDR3 extends over 13 amino acids. This clonotype was detected a few times. The receptor was derived from a human donor who donated a stem cell graft to a child with aplastic anemia. The V and J genes are TRBV10-3 and TRBJ2-5, with D tentatively TRBD1 or TRBD2 (5 bases each). Specimen: PBMCs from the stem cell graft donor, collected from the stem cell graft. CDR3 amino acids: CAISEGGEETQYF. The CDR3 DNA follows: TGTGCCATCAGTGAGGGGGGTGAGGAGACCCAGTACTTC.